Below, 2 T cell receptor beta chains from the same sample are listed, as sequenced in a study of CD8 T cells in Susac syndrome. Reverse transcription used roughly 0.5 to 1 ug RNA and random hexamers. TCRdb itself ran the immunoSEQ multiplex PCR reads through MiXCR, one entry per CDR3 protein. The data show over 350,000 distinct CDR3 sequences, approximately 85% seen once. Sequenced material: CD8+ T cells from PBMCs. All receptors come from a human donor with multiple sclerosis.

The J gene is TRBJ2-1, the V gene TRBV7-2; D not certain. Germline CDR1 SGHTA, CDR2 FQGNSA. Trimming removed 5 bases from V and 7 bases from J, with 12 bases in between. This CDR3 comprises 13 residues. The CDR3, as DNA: TGTGCCAGCAGCCCTGAGAATGGGAATGAGCAGTTCTTC. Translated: CASSPENGNEQFF.

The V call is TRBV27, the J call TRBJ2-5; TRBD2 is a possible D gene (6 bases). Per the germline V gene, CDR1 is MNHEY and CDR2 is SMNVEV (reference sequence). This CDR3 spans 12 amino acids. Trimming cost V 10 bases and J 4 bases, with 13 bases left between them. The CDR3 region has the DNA TGTGCCACTATGGGAGGCGGAGAGACCCAGTACTTC. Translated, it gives CATMGGGETQYF.